One TCR beta chain is described in this entry. Antigen unknown. The junction departs from germline at one end; a sequencing error may be responsible. The data stem from a study of shared clonotypes between healthy human individuals. General study results and limits: Specimens sampled were limited to blood, with tissue repertoires likely differing. Shared across a few donors were about 4.8% of the naive CD4 clonotypes.

Naive CD8 cells lacked CD45RO, underwent positive selection for CCR7 and left out terminally differentiated effector memory CD45RA+ cells. When replicate PCRs were run on sorted subsets, they used about 220 ng DNA, about 30,000 T cell genomes. Profiled with immunoSEQ multiplex PCR; TCRdb holds only in-frame clones, not every one. The sample contains hundreds of thousands of clones, 90% to 97% of which appear only once. Germline CDR1 SGHDT, CDR2 YYEEEE. The CDR3 is made up of 14 amino acids. This TCR derives from a woman aged 25 to 39 in good health. Sequenced: naive CD8+ T cells sorted from blood. This chain links TRBV5-6 with TRBJ2-7; 8 nucleotides agree with TRBD1. In nucleotides, the CDR3 is TGTGCCAGCAGCCCCGGACAGGGATCCTACAAGCAGTACTTC. Protein sequence: CASSPGQGSYKQYF. Full variable domain (remainder filled in from reference TRBV5-6 and TRBJ2-7): DAGVTQSPTHLIKTRGQQVTLRCSPKSGHDTVSWYQQALGQGPQFIFQYYEEEERQRGNFPDRFSGHQFPNYSSELNVNALLLGDSALYLCASSPGQGSYKQYFGPGTRLTVT.